This record concerns one T cell receptor (beta chain) sequence. This sample was included in a study of blood T cell repertoires in COVID-19. On the study more broadly: From the United States, Italy and Spain came samples of acute and convalescent COVID-19. Sources were T cells, B-cell-depleted T cells, or PBMCs; the material itself was cDNA or gDNA.

Clones were read by immunoSEQ multiplex PCR, and TCRdb kept only the in-frame ones, dropping some. The table shows about 200,000 clones, with roughly 90% occurring only once. Cohorts were based on clinical histories the participants reported. Recovery among Cohort 3 donors was established by two negative PCRs, clearance, or symptom resolution. CDR3 size: 12 residues. Germline V gene sequence: CDR1 MNHEY, CDR2 SVGAGI. The V gene lost 2 bases and the J gene lost 4 bases, with 5 bases spanning the gap. What was sequenced was PBMCs or T cells enriched from blood (not recorded which). The gene calls are TRBV6-5 and TRBJ1-2; D gene unclear. The TCR originated in a woman aged 18-29 years who had recovered from COVID-19. The chain's CDR3 is CASSYSAYGYTF. Written as DNA, the CDR3 is TGTGCCAGCAGTTACAGCGCCTATGGCTACACCTTC.